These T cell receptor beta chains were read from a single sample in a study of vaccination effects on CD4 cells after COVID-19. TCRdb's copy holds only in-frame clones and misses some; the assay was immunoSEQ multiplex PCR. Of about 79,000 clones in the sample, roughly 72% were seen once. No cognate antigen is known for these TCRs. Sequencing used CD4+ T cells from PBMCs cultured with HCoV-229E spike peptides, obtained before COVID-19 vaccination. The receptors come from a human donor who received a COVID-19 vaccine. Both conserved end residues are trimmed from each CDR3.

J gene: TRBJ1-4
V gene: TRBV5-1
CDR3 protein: ASSLVGATNEKLF

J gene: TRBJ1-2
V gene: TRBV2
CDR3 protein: ASRIRDGYT

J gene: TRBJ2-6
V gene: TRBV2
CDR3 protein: ASSVEGFGANVLT

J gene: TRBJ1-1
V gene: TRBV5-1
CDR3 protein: ASSLRVNTEAF

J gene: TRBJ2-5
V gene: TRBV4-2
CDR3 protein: ASSQALAIWETQY

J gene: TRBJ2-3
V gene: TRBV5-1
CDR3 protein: ASRVSGGLTDTQY

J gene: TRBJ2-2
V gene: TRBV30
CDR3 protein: AWSVSKTGELF

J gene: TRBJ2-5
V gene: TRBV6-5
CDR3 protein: ASSPLGTRGETQY

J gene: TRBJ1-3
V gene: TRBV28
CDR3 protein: ASIPDGSGNTIY

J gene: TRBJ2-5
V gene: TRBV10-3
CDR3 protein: AISDFQETQY

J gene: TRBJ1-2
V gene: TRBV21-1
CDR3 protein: ASSRHEQGGGGYT

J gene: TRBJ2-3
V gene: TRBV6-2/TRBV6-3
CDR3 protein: ASSDGDRGIGTDTQY

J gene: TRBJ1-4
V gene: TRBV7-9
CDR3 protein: ASSLTGFNEKLF

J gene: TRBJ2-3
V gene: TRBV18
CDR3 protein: ASSGQGSDTQY

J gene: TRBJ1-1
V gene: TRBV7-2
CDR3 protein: ASSLVGWGTEAF

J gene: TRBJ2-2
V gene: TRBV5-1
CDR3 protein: ASSSYLDNAGELF

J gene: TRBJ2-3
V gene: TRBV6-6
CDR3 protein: ASTPGGDTQY

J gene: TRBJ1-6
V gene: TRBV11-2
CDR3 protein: ASSVGQSNSPLH

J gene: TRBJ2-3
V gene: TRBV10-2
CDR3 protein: ASRQGSGDTQY

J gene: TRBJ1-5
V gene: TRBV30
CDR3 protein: AWSASGQGGFQPQH

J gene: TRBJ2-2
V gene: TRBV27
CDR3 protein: ASSAHGQGVGGELF

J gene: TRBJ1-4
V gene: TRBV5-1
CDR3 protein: ASSIGGGEKLF

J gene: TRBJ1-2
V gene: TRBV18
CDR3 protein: ASSPNPGNNYGYT

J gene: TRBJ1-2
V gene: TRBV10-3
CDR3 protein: AIRDSDNYGYT

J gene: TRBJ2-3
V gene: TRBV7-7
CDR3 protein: ASSLGQADTQY

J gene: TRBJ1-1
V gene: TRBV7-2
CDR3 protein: ASSLGANTEAF

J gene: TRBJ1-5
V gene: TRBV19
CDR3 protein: ASSARAYSNQPQH

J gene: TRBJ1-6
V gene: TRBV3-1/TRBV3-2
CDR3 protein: ASSQGRALNNSPLH

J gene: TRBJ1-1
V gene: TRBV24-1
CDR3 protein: ATSDPGQAEAF

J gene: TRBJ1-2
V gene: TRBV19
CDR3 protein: ASSPPLWTGNYGYT

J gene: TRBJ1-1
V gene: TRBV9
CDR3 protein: ASSGGGGPQAF

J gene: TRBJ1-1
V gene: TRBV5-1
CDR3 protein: ASSVGTGETEAF

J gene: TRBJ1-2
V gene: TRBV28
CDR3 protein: ASSKQGRVGYT

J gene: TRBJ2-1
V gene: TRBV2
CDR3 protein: ASSDPGGRLGEQF

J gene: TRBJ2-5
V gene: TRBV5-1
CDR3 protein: ASSLVPTGEETQY

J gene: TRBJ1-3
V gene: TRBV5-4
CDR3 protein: ASSLVSGPGNTIY

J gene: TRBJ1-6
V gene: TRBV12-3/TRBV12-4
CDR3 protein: ASSFTRNSPLH

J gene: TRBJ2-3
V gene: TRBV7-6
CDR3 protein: ASSPSWGPTDTQY

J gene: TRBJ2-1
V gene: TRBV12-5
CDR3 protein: ASGLRSSGGRDNEQF

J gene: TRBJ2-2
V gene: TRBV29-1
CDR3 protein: SVIGRGAMNTGELF

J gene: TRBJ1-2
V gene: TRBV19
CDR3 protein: ASSTGDGYGYT

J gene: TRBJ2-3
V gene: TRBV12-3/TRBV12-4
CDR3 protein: ASRFASGSTQY

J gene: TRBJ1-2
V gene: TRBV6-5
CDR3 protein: ASRGGAGRDYGYT

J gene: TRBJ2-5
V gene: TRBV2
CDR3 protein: ASSVAGFGETQY

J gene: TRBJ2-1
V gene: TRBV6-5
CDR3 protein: ASSYEGGRRNEQF

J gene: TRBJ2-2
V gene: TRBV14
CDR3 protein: ASSQKQGVVTGELF

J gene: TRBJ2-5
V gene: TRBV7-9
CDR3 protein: ASSTRGGETQY

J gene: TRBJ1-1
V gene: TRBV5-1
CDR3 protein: ASSRGERQLNTEAF

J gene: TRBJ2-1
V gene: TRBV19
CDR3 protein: ASSLGLRIPNEQF

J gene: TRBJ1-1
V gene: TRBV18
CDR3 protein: ASSPDRAWNTEAF

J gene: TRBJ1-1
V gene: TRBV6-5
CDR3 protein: ASTRQGWDTEAF

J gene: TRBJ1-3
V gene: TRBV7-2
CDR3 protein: ASSGRLFSGNTIY

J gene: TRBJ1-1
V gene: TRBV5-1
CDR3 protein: ASSLGRVNTEAF

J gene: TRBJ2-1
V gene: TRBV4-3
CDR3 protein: ASSQAQGYNEQF

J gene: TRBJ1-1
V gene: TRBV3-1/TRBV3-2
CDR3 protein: ASSHPGSNTEAF